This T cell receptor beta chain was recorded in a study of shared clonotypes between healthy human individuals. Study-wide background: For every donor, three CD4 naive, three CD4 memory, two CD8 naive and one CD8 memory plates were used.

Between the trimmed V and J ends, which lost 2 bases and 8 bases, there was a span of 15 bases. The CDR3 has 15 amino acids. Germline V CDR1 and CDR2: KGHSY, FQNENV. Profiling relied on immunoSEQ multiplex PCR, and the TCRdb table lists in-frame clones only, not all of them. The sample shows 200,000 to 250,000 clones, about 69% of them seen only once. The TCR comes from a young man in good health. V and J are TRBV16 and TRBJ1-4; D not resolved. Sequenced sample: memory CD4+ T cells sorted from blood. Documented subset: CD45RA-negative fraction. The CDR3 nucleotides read TGTGCCAGCAGCCAAGATAGGACGGGTGAGGAAAAACTGTTTTTT. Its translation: CASSQDRTGEEKLFF.